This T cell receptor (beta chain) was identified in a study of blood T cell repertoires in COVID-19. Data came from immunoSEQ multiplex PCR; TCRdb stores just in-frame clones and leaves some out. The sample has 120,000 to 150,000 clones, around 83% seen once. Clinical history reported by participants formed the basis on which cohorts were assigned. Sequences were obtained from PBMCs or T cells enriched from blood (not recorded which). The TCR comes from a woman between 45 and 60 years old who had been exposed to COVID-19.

CDR3 DNA: TGTGCCAGCAGCGTAGAGTGGGGGGGGACTAGCGTGGATACGCAGTATTTT. Amino acids: CASSVEWGGTSVDTQYF. V gene TRBV9 combines with J gene TRBJ2-3; 10 bases align to TRBD2. Per the germline V gene, CDR1 is SGDLS and CDR2 is YYNGEE. V trimming: 0 bases; J trimming: 6 bases; junction bases outside the gene matches: 10. The CDR3 extends over 17 amino acids.